This TCR beta chain was sequenced in a study of regulatory T cells in long-lasting Graves disease. Arm-PCR with iRepertoire HTBI primers amplified the CDR3 regions for these TCR beta libraries. Original methodology: Across samples, 62 TRBV and some 14 TRBJ segments were found. Each CDR3 protein is one row after TCRdb ran MiXCR on the multiplex PCR reads. Here the V and J calls rest on TCRdb's processing, not on the authors' analysis. The data contain roughly 430,000 distinct CDR3 sequences, about a sixth of them singletons. Germline V CDR1 and CDR2: LNHDA, SQIVND (reference sequence). This CDR3 contains 15 residues. Trimming took 3 bases from V and 0 from J, leaving 11 bases between them. Indicated time point: newly diagnosed GD, antithyroid drugs for less than 3 months. Scientists built the TCR library using RNA that was extracted from PBMCs. The same data also went into a second study, on T cells in Graves' hyperthyroidism and ophthalmopathy.

The origin of this receptor is a woman in her 30s with Graves disease. Sample: peripheral blood mononuclear cells (PBMCs), taken at new diagnosis, from a patient treated with antithyroid drugs. This chain joins TRBV19 and TRBJ1-1; possible D gene TRBD1, 5 bases. The CDR3 region is CASSIRRDLNTEAFF. In DNA form, the CDR3 reads TGTGCCAGTAGTATTCGGAGGGACCTGAACACTGAAGCTTTCTTT.